This TCR beta chain was found in a study of Ad26.COV2.S vaccination and SARS-CoV-2 variants (dated by TCRdb to the early 2020s). For the wider study: TCRbeta repertoire sequencing served as the tool for gauging how specific and how broad the SARS-CoV-2-reactive T cell receptors were following Ad26.COV2.S vaccination. A total of 32 samples were included in the TCR-sequenced set, comprising about 20 Ad26.COV2.S vaccine recipients, 5 placebo recipients and 8 SARS-CoV-2 convalescent individuals.

General conclusions and limits of the study: After vaccination, substantial breadth of spike-specific CD8+ and CD4+ T cell responses was reported. Vaccine and placebo recipients had comparable non-spike TCR breadth, which fits with the vaccine containing only spike. Higher spike-specific TCR breadth was observed in Ad26.COV2.S recipients than in placebo recipients (P = 0.0014). It was noted by the authors that total T cell responses may have been underestimated by the TCR breadth and depth analyses.

Sample time point, as interpreted from the label and publication: individuals recovered from natural SARS-CoV-2 infection. The immunoSEQ Assay was the method used to sequence TCRbeta CDR3 regions. After extraction, genomic DNA underwent amplification by bias-controlled multiplex PCR, followed by high-throughput sequencing. On the study's bioinformatics: To quantify the absolute abundance of every unique TCRbeta CDR3 region, sequences were collapsed and filtered. T cell fraction was estimated by normalizing TCRbeta template counts to usable DNA, which was measured by amplifying reference genes present in all nucleated cells. Repertoire TCRs were annotated as SARS-CoV-2-specific when V gene, CDR3 amino acid sequence and J gene were exactly matched to a known reactive TCR set. The reference SARS-CoV-2 TCR set was derived from MIRA and filtered for enrichment in COVID-19-positive ImmuneCODE repertoires, a step that removed public or cross-reactive TCRs. Based on the MIRA antigens, annotated TCRs were further analysed at the level of specific ORF or position within ORF. Breadth was defined as the number of annotated unique rearrangements divided by the total number of unique productive rearrangements, and depth was defined as the summed frequency of the annotated unique rearrangements. TCR breadth was compared between groups using two-sided Wilcoxon rank-sum tests. What TCRdb holds here is the immuneACCESS table cut down to in-frame rearrangements. Part of the clones is not present; checked against another copy, under half of the missing clones reflect an unresolved V gene, and the others are unexplained. V and J calls and clone size are those listed in that table; D and trimming were worked out from the DNA. The sample data list 180,000 or so clones, and roughly 87% of these were observed just once. The biggest ten clones account for under 7.5% of the sample.

For this clone: It has no known antigen specificity. No much larger clonotype is one base removed from it; base qualities were not supplied.

From the germline V gene (reference sequence), CDR1 is LNHNV and CDR2 is YYDKDF. After removal of 8 bases from V and 4 bases from J, the junction retains 14 bases not matched to a gene. The CDR3 runs 17 residues from the cysteine to the phenylalanine. Only the CDR3 DNA stays, 51 bases, in frame from base 1. The sequence was obtained from a human donor who had recovered from COVID-19. Specimen: peripheral blood, collected after recovery from COVID-19. The chain employs TRBV15 and TRBJ1-3; 10 bases in the middle match TRBD1. The sequence in DNA is TGTGCCACCGCTACCTCTCTTGACAGGGGGCCAGGAAACACCATATATTTT. Its translation reads: CATATSLDRGPGNTIYF.